The TCR beta chain under discussion was sequenced for a study of response to subunit inactivated influenza vaccine. Trimming stripped 2 bases from V and 6 bases from J, with 11 bases between. CDR3 size: 13 residues. In germline, CDR1 is SGHRS, CDR2 YFSETQ. Via MiXCR, TCRdb re-called the RT-PCR reads, giving one row per CDR3 protein. The repertoire holds roughly 460,000 distinct CDR3 sequences, with around 9.9% as singletons. J is TRBJ1-2 and V is TRBV5-1; D is undetermined. The clonotype was recovered from a man in his fifties or sixties who received an inactivated influenza vaccine. The sequencing here drew on PBMCs from blood, taken 40 to 50 days after vaccination. The CDR3 reads CASSFIGQDGYTF. CDR3 nucleotide sequence: TGCGCCAGCAGCTTCATAGGGCAGGATGGCTACACCTTC.